This T cell receptor (beta chain) was recovered during a study of blood T cell repertoires in COVID-19. On the study more broadly: Italy, Spain and the United States were the sources of the convalescent and acute COVID-19 samples.

Trimming at V came to 0 bases and at J to 4 bases, leaving 6 bases not matched to a gene. This CDR3 is 16 amino acids long. Per the germline V gene, CDR1 is SGHVS and CDR2 is FNYEAQ. TCRdb keeps only in-frame clones here, not all; method: immunoSEQ multiplex PCR. The sample comprises 280,000 or so clones, roughly 90% of which are singletons, and 1.5% to 2% rests with the top ten. Recruitment covered about 26 US areas and drew participants whose ages spanned roughly 18 to 89 years. The chain couples TRBV7-6 to TRBJ2-1; 7 bases align to TRBD1. The sample was PBMCs or T cells enriched from blood (not recorded which). This sequence was found in a woman under 30 with acute COVID-19. The CDR3 spells CASSLATRDRYNEQFF. CDR3 bases: TGTGCCAGCAGCTTAGCAACACGGGACAGATACAATGAGCAGTTCTTC.